This TCR beta chain comes out of a study of cytomegalovirus exposure and HLA in healthy donors. Overall study context: The Caucasian-associated ancestry cluster held around four fifths of around 380 genotyped donors.

The PCR made use of 60 Vbeta and 13 Jbeta primers. Sequencing used immunoSEQ multiplex PCR; TCRdb keeps in-frame clones, though not all of them. This table has 100,000 to 150,000 clones, roughly 68% appearing once. Note on this clone: The antigen remains unidentified.

Study-wide results and caveats: Per a prior analysis, the majority of TCR beta V segments were productive roughly 87% or roughly 30% of the time. The sole available immune exposure information was CMV serostatus. Accurate prediction of most subjects' HLA-A and HLA-B alleles from TCR beta sequences was reported.

Sequencing was carried out using PBMCs. The clonotype was recovered from a woman between 50 and 59 years old in good health and CMV-seropositive.

CDR3 in DNA: TGTGCCAGCAGTGAAGGTGGAGCCGGAGGAGAGACCCAGTACTTC. Translating gives CASSEGGAGGETQYF. V usage is TRBV6-1 and J usage is TRBJ2-5, with TRBD2 as a possible D gene (5 bases). V lost 1 base and J 4 bases, leaving 13 bases between the germline ends. Per the germline V gene, CDR1 is MNHNS and CDR2 is SASEGT. The CDR3 loop spans 15 amino acids.